This T cell receptor (beta chain) came from a study of T cell repertoires in cytomegalovirus infection. In the study overall: Use of recently identified HLA-C-restricted and well-studied HLA-B-restricted CMV epitopes was part of the study. It can be stated that public TCR beta signatures indicated CMV infection as well as a matching HLA type. General study findings and limits: HLA-C-restricted TCR beta clonotypes specific for CMV led the ex vivo response.

This clonotype was counted only a few times. Its specificity is unknown. TCRdb fed the reads into MiXCR, producing one record per CDR3 protein. Among roughly 990,000 distinct CDR3 sequences listed, more than 25% were seen once. J gave up 0 bases and V 7 bases, and 8 bases lay outside the gene matches. The CDR3 sequence is 16 residues long. Sequenced material: cultured CD8+ T cells from PBMCs, taken from culture after CMV antigen stimulation. The rearrangement links TRBV12-3 or TRBV12-4 to TRBJ2-4; 8 bases align to TRBD1. The source of this sequence is a human donor in good health (CMV status not recorded). Some clones in this sample may be carry-over from other donors' samples. The CDR3 nucleotides read TGTGCCAGCAAGGACAGGGACGATCTAGCCAAAAACATTCAGTACTTC. Protein product: CASKDRDDLAKNIQYF.